The clone carrying this T cell receptor (beta chain) was seen a few times. The V gene end was trimmed by 3 bases and the J gene end by 0 bases; junction bases not matched to a gene: 10. The germline V gene has CDR1 MNHEY and CDR2 SMNVEV (reference sequence). This CDR3 is built from 18 residues. Everyone who took part was roughly 18 to 89 years old, and they came from 24 US areas. Either two negative PCRs, clearance, or symptom resolution qualified Cohort 3 donors as recovered. This entry comes from a study of blood T cell repertoires in COVID-19. Original processing notes: Nucleated cell number was recorded as an estimate derived from reference gene primer amplification. Using immunoSEQ multiplex PCR, the repertoire was profiled, and TCRdb retains in-frame clones only, with some absent. V and J calls and clone size follow that table, whereas D and trimming were derived from the DNA. In the table there are 310,000 or so clones, roughly 90% of which are singletons.

This TCR derives from a woman between 18 and 30 years old who had recovered from COVID-19. Source material: PBMCs or T cells enriched from blood (not recorded which). The V call is TRBV27, the J call TRBJ2-2; 7 bases match TRBD1. CDR3 protein: CASSFLLPGGTNTGELFF. The CDR3 DNA reads TGTGCCAGCAGTTTCCTTTTGCCAGGGGGAACGAACACCGGGGAGCTGTTTTTT.